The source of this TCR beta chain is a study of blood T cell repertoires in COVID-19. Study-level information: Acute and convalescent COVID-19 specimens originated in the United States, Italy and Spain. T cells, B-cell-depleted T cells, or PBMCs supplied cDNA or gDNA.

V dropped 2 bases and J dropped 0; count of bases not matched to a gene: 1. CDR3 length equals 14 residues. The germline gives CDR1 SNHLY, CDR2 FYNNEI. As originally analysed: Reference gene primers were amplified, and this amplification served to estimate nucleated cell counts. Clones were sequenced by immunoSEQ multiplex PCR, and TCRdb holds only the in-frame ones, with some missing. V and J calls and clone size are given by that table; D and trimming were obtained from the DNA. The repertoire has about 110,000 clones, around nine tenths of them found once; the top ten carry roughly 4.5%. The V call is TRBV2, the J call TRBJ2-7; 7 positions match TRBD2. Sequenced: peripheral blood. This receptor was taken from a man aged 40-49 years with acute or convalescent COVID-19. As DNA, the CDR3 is TGTGCCAGCAGTGAACTAGCGGCCTCCTACGAGCAGTACTTC. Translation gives CASSELAASYEQYF.